Given below is one TCR beta chain in context. MiXCR was run by TCRdb on the 5' RACE reads, yielding one entry per CDR3 protein. The data hold some 100,000 distinct CDR3 sequences, with roughly 8.3% observed a single time. These data are taken from a study of CD8 T cells in ankylosing spondylitis. Germline trimming cut 0 bases from V and 1 base from J; bases unmatched to any gene: 4. The CDR3 loop spans 16 amino acids. CDR1 and CDR2 from the germline V gene are SGHKS and YYEKEE (reference sequence). This chain links TRBV5-5 with TRBJ1-5, with TRBD1 identical over 7 bases. The specimen sequenced was blood, either unsorted or a sorted T cell fraction (not recorded which). The TCR originated in a male donor with ankylosing spondylitis or in good health (not recorded which). CDR3 protein: CASSLGQGRSNQPQHF. The CDR3 DNA follows: TGTGCCAGCAGCTTGGGACAGGGTAGGAGCAATCAGCCCCAGCATTTT.